The present T cell receptor (beta chain) was sequenced within a study of shared clonotypes between healthy human individuals. Study information: Per donor, three plates held CD4 naive cells, three held CD4 memory, two held CD8 naive and one held CD8 memory. Regarding the study as a whole: Generally, naive subsets (rather than memory subsets) showed larger estimated richness. Clonotype sharing among donors, it was expected, would be affected by sequencing depth. Represented genetic and exposure-history diversity was restricted by having few donors.

Trimming removed 5 bases from V and 2 bases from J, with 17 bases in between. Looked up from germline, CDR1 is MGHRA and CDR2 is YSYEKL. This CDR3 is 16 amino acids long. Only in-frame clones appear in the TCRdb table, and some are missing; sequencing was by immunoSEQ multiplex PCR. The data contain about 2.3 million clones, approximately 95% of them singletons. A note on this clone: Its antigen remains unknown.

The specimen was naive CD4+ T cells from PBMCs. Subset here: CD45RA+ positively selected. The chain carries TRBV4-1 and TRBJ2-3; D gene unclear. The source is a man aged 18 to 30 in good health. Some clones in this sample may be carry-over from other donors' samples. Written as DNA, the CDR3 is TGCGCCAGCAGCGAATATCCCAACGTGGCCACAGATACGCAGTATTTT. This encodes CASSEYPNVATDTQYF.